The 24 T cell receptor beta chains below were found in one sample sequenced in a study of human T cells and chemical hapten exposure. One entry per CDR3 protein, called by TCRdb with MiXCR from the RACE reads. This table has 65,000 to 95,000 distinct CDR3 sequences, 12% appearing once. Time point: patch test 1, 2 weeks after DPC sensitization. As for treatment: therapeutic diphenylcyclopropenone sensitization with weekly scalp DPC. Sequenced here: whole blood, sampled in connection with sensitization to the hapten diphenylcyclopropenone (DPC). These receptors originate from a woman aged 55-70 years with alopecia areata. Some clones in this sample may be carry-over from other donors' samples.

This chain uses TRBV7-6 with TRBJ2-5, with D hard to call. The CDR3 totals 13 residues. Germline V gene lookup returns CDR1 SGHVS and CDR2 FNYEAQ. Trimming cost V 6 bases and J 4 bases, with 12 bases left between them. The CDR3 DNA follows: TGTGCCAGCAGTCCTAGTTGGAGAGAGACCCAGTACTTC. Translated, it gives CASSPSWRETQYF.

The chain employs TRBV3-1 and TRBJ1-1; unclear D gene. The CDR3 length is 16 residues. In germline, CDR1 is LGHDT, CDR2 YNNKEL (reference sequence). V was clipped by 0 bases and J by 3 bases, with 14 bases between them. The CDR3, as DNA: TGTGCCAGCAGCCAAGATATCCCGAAATGGGACACTGAAGCTTTCTTT. Protein: CASSQDIPKWDTEAFF.

The chain has TRBV20-1 and TRBJ2-5, with D tentatively TRBD2 (6 bases). Germline-derived CDR1 and CDR2 are DFQATT and SNEGSKA (reference sequence). With 0 bases removed from V and 3 bases from J, the gap between germline ends came to 14 bases. This CDR3 has 15 residues. In nucleotides, the CDR3 is TGCAGTGCTAGAGATCCTCCAAGGAGGGAAGAGACCCAGTACTTC. Amino acid sequence: CSARDPPRREETQYF.

In its sample, this clonotype was seen many times. This sequence joins TRBV6-4 and TRBJ1-2; tentatively, D is TRBD1 (5 bases). Germline CDR1 MRHNA, CDR2 SNTAGT. CDR3 size: 13 residues. V dropped 5 bases and J dropped 8 bases, with 15 bases sitting between them. CDR3 sequence: CASSLREGGGYTF. In DNA, the CDR3 is TGTGCCAGCAGTCTCAGGGAAGGTGGAGGCTACACCTTC.

This rearrangement joins TRBV12-3 or TRBV12-4 to TRBJ1-6, with D tentatively TRBD1 (5 bases). V lost 4 bases and J 9 bases, leaving 10 bases between the germline ends. The CDR3 length is 13 residues. CDR3 sequence: CASSSLTASPLHF. DNA of the CDR3: TGTGCCAGCAGTTCTTTGACAGCTTCACCCCTCCACTTT.

This chain joins TRBV29-1 and TRBJ2-1; the match to TRBD2 covers 10 bases. Germline V CDR1 and CDR2: SQVTM, ANQGSEA. The CDR3 is made up of 14 amino acids. The J segment lost 6 bases and the V segment lost 6 bases, leaving 8 bases of the junction unmatched. This CDR3 is CSVIPGLATNEQFF. CDR3 coding DNA: TGCAGCGTGATACCGGGACTAGCGACCAATGAGCAGTTCTTC.

This clonotype was seen repeatedly, ten times or more. The chain uses TRBV5-1 and TRBJ1-5; no clear D. Germline assignment: CDR1 SGHRS and CDR2 YFSETQ. Trimming pared 3 bases from V and 4 bases from J, leaving 11 bases between. This CDR3 has 14 amino acids. DNA of the CDR3: TGCGCCAGCAGCTCGGGAGAGGGAAATCAGCCCCAGCATTTT. It yields the protein CASSSGEGNQPQHF.

This clonotype was recorded at least ten times. The rearrangement uses TRBV6-6 and TRBJ2-3; no firm D call. There are 17 residues in the CDR3. From germline, CDR1 is MNHNY and CDR2 SVGAGI (reference sequence). Between the trimmed V and J ends, which lost 3 bases and 3 bases, there was a span of 19 bases. The DNA of the CDR3 is TGTGCCAGCAGTTATTCTGGTTCCCGAGTGGGGACAGATACGCAGTATTTT. This sequence encodes CASSYSGSRVGTDTQYF.

This clonotype occurred a few times. The chain couples TRBV6-5 to TRBJ2-5, with D tentatively TRBD1 or TRBD2 (5 bases each). The CDR3 covers 14 residues. Germline lookup yields CDR1 MNHEY and CDR2 SVGAGI. V was pared by 6 bases and J by 7 bases, with 18 bases between. The CDR3 region has the DNA TGTGCCAGCAGCCCCAATGGGAGTGGGGCGACCCAGTACTTC. Translated, it gives CASSPNGSGATQYF.

Ten or more counts support this clonotype. The chain is built from TRBV7-2 and TRBJ1-5; D is ambiguous. Trimming took 2 bases from V and 5 from J, leaving 13 bases between them. This CDR3 is built from 15 residues. CDR1 and CDR2 (germline): SGHTA, FQGNSA. The CDR3 bases are TGTGCCAGCAGCTTATTGACCTGGACGGATCAGCCCCAGCATTTT. As protein: CASSLLTWTDQPQHF.

This clonotype was counted a few times. This chain links TRBV3-1 with TRBJ2-7; TRBD2 is a possible D gene (6 bases). The CDR3 consists of 14 residues. In germline, CDR1 is LGHDT, CDR2 YNNKEL (reference sequence). V was pared by 4 bases and J by 5 bases, with 15 bases between. The chain's CDR3 is CASSPPGGANEQYF. CDR3 bases: TGTGCCAGCAGCCCCCCTGGAGGGGCAAACGAGCAGTACTTC.

This clonotype was recorded once. A much larger clone lies one base from this, so it may be a read error. The chain combines TRBV20-1 with TRBJ1-4; no clear D gene. V dropped 6 bases and J dropped 0 bases, with 14 bases sitting between them. The CDR3 runs 15 residues. Germline CDR1 and CDR2: DFQATT and SNEGSKA (reference sequence). CDR3 loop: CSANTYMATNEKLFF. The CDR3 DNA sequence: TGCAGTGCCAACACCTACATGGCAACTAATGAAAAACTGTTTTTT.

There are many counts of this clonotype. The V call is TRBV7-2, the J call TRBJ1-4; D is undetermined. Trimming removed 0 bases from V and 0 bases from J, with 8 bases in between. This CDR3 region has 16 residues. Per germline, CDR1 SGHTA and CDR2 FQGNSA. The DNA for the CDR3 is TGTGCCAGCAGCTTAGCGAGAGCTGCAACTAATGAAAAACTGTTTTTT. Protein: CASSLARAATNEKLFF.

This clonotype appeared a few times. The chain recombines TRBV5-1 with TRBJ2-7; D gene uncertain. The CDR3 has 13 amino acids. Germline values: CDR1 SGHRS, CDR2 YFSETQ. V gave up 5 bases and J gave up 4 bases, with 13 bases separating them. CDR3 coding DNA: TGCGCCAGCAGGGCCGTGTCAGAGTACGAGCAGTACTTC. Its translation is CASRAVSEYEQYF.

This clonotype was detected only a few times. The V gene is TRBV7-6, the J gene TRBJ2-3; tentatively, D is TRBD1 or TRBD2 (6 bases each). The V end lost 0 bases, the J end lost 3 bases, and 13 bases lay between the germline ends. The CDR3 contains 16 residues. CDR1 SGHVS and CDR2 FNYEAQ come from the germline V gene. CDR3 in DNA: TGTGCCAGCAGCTTAGCGCGTACAGGGAGGACAGATACGCAGTATTTT. As protein: CASSLARTGRTDTQYF. The full variable domain, in which reference TRBV7-6 and TRBJ2-3 provide the parts outside the CDR3, is GAGVSQSPRYKVTKRGQDVALRCDPISGHVSLYWYRQALGQGPEFLTYFNYEAQQDKSGLPNDRFSAERPEGSISTLTIQRTEQRDSAMYRCASSLARTGRTDTQYFGPGTRLTVL.

V is TRBV5-4 and J is TRBJ1-3, with 7 bases matching TRBD1. Germline V CDR1 and CDR2: SGHNT, YYREEE (reference sequence). This CDR3 is built from 15 residues. The V gene end was trimmed by 0 bases and the J gene end by 3 bases; junction bases not matched to a gene: 3. The CDR3 reads CASSLGRGYGNTIYF. CDR3 DNA sequence: TGTGCCAGCAGCTTGGGCAGGGGGTATGGAAACACCATATATTTT.

This clonotype was picked up many times. For the CDR3, the DNA is TGTGCCAGCAGCTCCACGGACAGTGGTTTGAGGAACACTGAAGCTTTCTTT. It is translated as CASSSTDSGLRNTEAFF. The V call is TRBV7-9, the J call TRBJ1-1, with D possibly matching TRBD1 (6 bases). V shed 4 bases and J shed 1 base, with 19 bases lying between them. This CDR3 contains 17 residues. Per the germline V gene, CDR1 is SEHNR and CDR2 is FQNEAQ (reference sequence).

This clonotype occurred many times. The chain carries TRBV5-1 and TRBJ2-2, with 8 bases identical to TRBD2. The CDR3 runs to 15 residues. Germline CDR1 reads SGHRS; CDR2 reads YFSETQ. The V segment lost 3 bases and the J segment 4 bases; nucleotides outside the gene matches: 5. The CDR3 bases are TGCGCCAGCAGCTCGGGGGGGCAAGGCACCGGGGAGCTGTTTTTT. It yields the protein CASSSGGQGTGELFF.

The sample holds many counts of this clonotype. The chain recombines TRBV18 with TRBJ2-7; D ambiguous. The V gene lost 5 bases and the J gene lost 5 bases, with 16 bases spanning the gap. CDR3 size: 14 residues. Looked up from germline, CDR1 is KGHSH and CDR2 is LQKENI. The CDR3 bases are TGTGCCAGCTCAGGGGTAAATGAGGTGGACGAGCAGTACTTC. This sequence encodes CASSGVNEVDEQYF. Based on the CDR3 plus reference TRBV18 and TRBJ2-7, the full variable domain is NAGVMQNPRHLVRRRGQEARLRCSPMKGHSHVYWYRQLPEEGLKFMVYLQKENIIDESGMPKERFSAEFPKEGPSILRIQQVVRGDSAAYFCASSGVNEVDEQYFGPGTRLTVT.

This clonotype was picked up a small number of times. This sequence joins TRBV20-1 and TRBJ1-1; D might be TRBD1 (5 bases). The CDR3 spans 13 residues. Trimming left V 2 bases short and J 7 bases short, with 14 bases between. Germline CDR1 reads DFQATT; CDR2 reads SNEGSKA (reference sequence). The CDR3 DNA reads TGCAGTGCTAGACCACCTTCGGGACTTGAAGCTTTCTTT. Translated, it gives CSARPPSGLEAFF.

In this sample, this clonotype turned up many times. This chain uses TRBV6-5 with TRBJ1-1; D is perhaps TRBD1 (6 bases). The V gene lost 0 bases and the J gene lost 1 base, with 6 bases spanning the gap. Germline CDR1 and CDR2: MNHEY and SVGAGI. There are 14 residues in the CDR3. The CDR3 DNA reads as TGTGCCAGCAGTTACTCCAGGGGGAACACTGAAGCTTTCTTT. Residues: CASSYSRGNTEAFF.

J is TRBJ2-7 and V is TRBV7-2, with D possibly TRBD1 on 7 matching bases. Germline CDR1 is SGHTA and CDR2 is FQGNSA. Trimming removed 5 bases from V and 9 bases from J, with 20 bases in between. The CDR3 covers 14 residues. CDR3 sequence reads: CASSSVRGRLGQYF. The CDR3 DNA reads as TGTGCCAGCAGCAGCGTCAGGGGGAGGTTGGGGCAGTACTTC.

This clonotype occurred many times. The rearrangement uses TRBV20-1 and TRBJ2-7; D not certain. This CDR3 is built from 11 residues. Trimming took 1 base from V and 4 from J, leaving 5 bases between them. Germline V gene lookup returns CDR1 DFQATT and CDR2 SNEGSKA (reference sequence). CDR3 coding DNA: TGCAGTGCTAGAGTCGAATACGAGCAGTACTTC. Residues: CSARVEYEQYF.

The chain couples TRBV15 to TRBJ2-4, with unresolved D. Trimming removed 6 bases at V and 6 bases at J, with 18 bases between. Germline V lookup: CDR1 LNHNV, CDR2 YYDKDF (reference sequence). The CDR3 loop spans 15 amino acids. The CDR3 loop is CATSPLLGRGNIQYF. In DNA form, the CDR3 reads TGTGCCACCAGTCCTCTCCTTGGCCGTGGAAACATTCAGTACTTC.